This T cell receptor (beta chain) was documented in a study of CXCR3-negative and CXCR3-positive naive CD8 T cells (dated by TCRdb to about 2019). Regarding the study in general: In total, about 135 million TRB reads were obtained, or roughly 1.5 +/- 0.3 million reads per library. Data from about 12 donors, pooled across two independent experiments, went into the diversity and physicochemical repertoire analyses. For the TRBV-TRBJ cluster analysis, the naive subsets came from 5 donors, while the memory cells came from 3 donors.

Sequenced on a NextSeq 550. The Human TCR Profiling Kit (MiLaboratory) was used to prepare UMI-labeled 5' RACE TRB cDNA libraries. The full amount of extracted RNA was used for cDNA synthesis, and the full amount of resulting cDNA was used for PCR amplification. Libraries were prepared in parallel using an identical number of PCR cycles. The paper's processing steps were these. With a requirement of at least two reads per UMI, MIGEC and MiXCR extracted about 57,000 +/- 9,900 unique UMI-labeled TRB cDNA molecules per library. On average, each library contained approximately 40,000 +/- 10,000 functional in-frame TRB CDR3 nucleotide clonotypes without stop codons. After downsampling to 5000 UMI-labeled TRB molecules per sample, diversity metrics, including normalized Shannon-Wiener and Chao1, were computed in VDJtools. Clonotype-size-weighted physicochemical properties of the central five CDR3 residues (interaction energy, strength, volume and Kidera factor 4) were computed in VDJtools. TCRdb reprocessed the reads, and each CDR3 protein sequence is entered once, without DNA. The V and J calls come from TCRdb's annotation, not from the publication. The sample's table lists a count of 150,000 or so distinct CDR3 sequences. 0.49% of the sample comes from the top ten.

With respect to this clonotype: Its antigen remains undetermined.

The investigation overall reported the following: Comparably high repertoire diversity was found in both naive subsets, whereas much lower repertoire diversity was found in memory CD8+ T cells. Freshly isolated PBMCs were used for most assays because CXCR3 expression went down partially after cryopreservation. Because surface CD5, which is linked to self-reactivity in mice, was comparable between the naive subsets, TCR interaction strength was also inferred from the physicochemical properties of TRB CDR3s. Similar TRBV-TRBJ usage was shown by naive CXCR3-negative and CXCR3-positive cells from the same donor, whereas distinct patterns were shown by memory cells. TRB CDR3s from CXCR3-positive naive cells showed higher hydrophobicity (lower Kidera factor 4), lower energy, and higher strength and volume indices than CXCR3-negative naive cells.

The CDR3, from cysteine to phenylalanine, totals 16 residues. No DNA is listed. CDR1 and CDR2 were assigned from the germline V gene (reference sequence) as SEHNR and FQNEAQ. Each CD8+ T cell subset was flow-sorted in triplicate, and 250,000 to 300,000 cells per subset were placed directly into RLT lysis buffer. To exclude memory contaminants, naive CD8+ T cells were stringently defined as CD45RO-CCR7+CD27+CD95-. Using standard density gradient centrifugation, peripheral blood mononuclear cells were isolated from buffy coats. A FACSAria III was used to flow-sort naive CD8+ T cells into CXCR3-negative and CXCR3-positive populations. Total RNA was extracted from sorted cells with an RNeasy Mini Kit.

The V gene is TRBV7-9 and the J gene is TRBJ1-1. Source material: naive CXCR3+ CD8+ T cells from blood. What this sample's cell subset or site label stands for: CD45RO-CCR7+CD27+CD95- naive CD8+ T cells expressing CXCR3 (TNR3+). The clonotype was recovered from a human donor in good health. Some clones in this sample may be carry-over from other donors' samples. The CDR3 loop reads CASSLDIGWGNTEAFF. Extended through the reference TRBV7-9 and TRBJ1-1 proteins, this CDR3 yields the full variable domain: DTGVSQNPRHKITKRGQNVTFRCDPISEHNRLYWYRQTLGQGPEFLTYFQNEAQLEKSRLLSDRFSAERPKGSFSTLEIQRTEQGDSAMYLCASSLDIGWGNTEAFFGQGTRLTVV.